This TCR beta chain is drawn from a study of cytomegalovirus exposure and HLA in healthy donors. Regarding the study as a whole: The listing of 150 or so TCR beta chains classed them as cytomegalovirus-associated. Earlier results showed most TCR beta V segments being productive about 90% or about 30% of the time.

Concerning this clone itself: Its antigen remains unidentified.

Germline CDR1 and CDR2: SGDLS and YYNGEE. The V gene lost 4 bases and the J gene lost 1 base, with 9 bases spanning the gap. The CDR3 covers 15 residues. PCR employed 60 Vbeta and 13 Jbeta primers. Some clones are missing from TCRdb's copy, which holds only in-frame ones; the method was immunoSEQ multiplex PCR. The sample has approximately 110,000 clones. The source is a man aged 25 to 40 in good health and CMV-seronegative. The V and J genes are TRBV9 and TRBJ2-6; the D gene is possibly TRBD2 (5 bases). The sample was PBMCs. The CDR3: CASSYRLSGANVLTF. In DNA, the CDR3 is TGTGCCAGCAGCTACCGACTATCTGGGGCCAACGTCCTGACTTTC.